Presented here are 9 T cell receptor beta chains from one specimen sequenced in a study of OX40 agonist ivuxolimab in advanced cancers. The method was immunoSEQ multiplex PCR; TCRdb's version includes in-frame clones alone and lacks a portion of them. This sample has tens of thousands of clones, with roughly 88% found just once. The sequencing here drew on CD4+ or CD8+ T cells sorted from blood, taken in a trial of the OX40 agonist ivuxolimab. Every receptor here comes from an adult with an advanced solid tumor such as melanoma, head and neck, liver or kidney cancer.

This clone was seen more than once but under ten times. CDR3 region: CAISEGSTAGAYEQYF. Written as DNA, the CDR3 is TGTGCCATCAGTGAAGGGAGCACCGCAGGGGCCTACGAGCAGTACTTC. The J gene is TRBJ2-7, the V gene TRBV10-3, with a weak D call TRBD1 (6 bases). The germline gives CDR1 ENHRY, CDR2 SYGVKD. V dropped 3 bases and J dropped 2 bases, with 17 bases sitting between them. The CDR3 sequence is 16 residues long.

This chain joins TRBV27 and TRBJ1-5; 10 positions match TRBD1. The germline gives CDR1 MNHEY, CDR2 SMNVEV (reference sequence). J gave up 3 bases and V 4 bases, and 3 bases lay outside the gene matches. The length of the CDR3 is 15 residues. CDR3 nucleotides: TGTGCCAGCAGTTCCGGGACAGGGGACAATCAGCCCCAGCATTTT. It translates to CASSSGTGDNQPQHF.

This rearrangement joins TRBV6-5 to TRBJ2-5; D remains unclear. The better agreement between TRBJ2-7 and the DNA end casts doubt on the J call. Germline values: CDR1 MNHEY, CDR2 SVGAGI. The CDR3 totals 14 residues. The CDR3, as DNA: TGTGCCAGCAGTTCCCTGGGCTCAACCTACGAGCAGTACTTC. Its protein product is CASSSLGSTYEQYF.

This sequence joins TRBV18 and TRBJ1-1; D is uncertain. This CDR3 is 16 amino acids long. Germline lookup yields CDR1 KGHSH and CDR2 LQKENI. Trimming shortened V by 1 base and J by 4 bases, and 16 bases separated the two germline ends. The CDR3 sequence: CASSPQGRQASTEAFF. The DNA for the CDR3 is TGTGCCAGCTCACCACAAGGCAGACAAGCGAGCACTGAAGCTTTCTTT. Based on the CDR3 plus reference TRBV18 and TRBJ1-1, the full variable domain is NAGVMQNPRHLVRRRGQEARLRCSPMKGHSHVYWYRQLPEEGLKFMVYLQKENIIDESGMPKERFSAEFPKEGPSILRIQQVVRGDSAAYFCASSPQGRQASTEAFFGQGTRLTVV.

The chain uses TRBV7-6 and TRBJ2-2; D remains ambiguous. This CDR3 spans 14 amino acids. Per germline, CDR1 SGHVS and CDR2 FNYEAQ. V lost 1 base and J lost 7, with 10 bases in between. Written as DNA, the CDR3 is TGTGCCAGCAGCTTAGGGGGAACCATCGGGGAGCTGTTTTTT. Residues: CASSLGGTIGELFF.

A note on this clone: Other DNA sequences from this sample encode an identical CDR3 as well. The CDR3, as DNA: TGCGCCAGCAGCCTAGGACAGGGGAATGGGGCCAACGTCCTGACTTTC. Protein sequence: CASSLGQGNGANVLTF. This chain connects TRBV4-1 to TRBJ2-6; the match to TRBD1 covers 9 bases. CDR1 MGHRA and CDR2 YSYEKL come from the germline V gene. Trimming took 4 bases from V and 3 from J; bases not matched to a gene: 4. The length of the CDR3 is 16 residues.

The rearrangement uses TRBV6-7 and TRBJ1-2; D gene unclear. TRBV6-7 is given ORF status, its function remaining uncertain. V lost 1 base, J lost 2 bases, and 14 bases lay in between. This CDR3 is 16 amino acids long. The CDR3 is CASSYFLGGRNYGYTF. CDR3 coding DNA: TGTGCCAGCAGTTACTTCCTCGGTGGCAGGAACTATGGCTACACCTTC.

CDR3 DNA: TGTGCCAGCAGCGCGAGGGAACGGTACAATGAGCAGTTCTTC. Translated, it gives CASSARERYNEQFF. The rearrangement uses TRBV7-8 and TRBJ2-1; D may be TRBD2 (5 bases). The V end was cut by 5 bases, the J end by 4 bases, with 12 bases between. CDR1 is SGHVS and CDR2 is FQNEAQ in the germline V gene. This CDR3 comprises 14 residues.

The J gene is TRBJ2-7, the V gene TRBV27; D is ambiguous. The length of the CDR3 is 13 residues. CDR1 MNHEY and CDR2 SMNVEV come from the germline V gene (reference sequence). Trimming left V 3 bases short and J 0 bases short, with 6 bases between. The chain's CDR3 is CASSFGVSYEQYF. In DNA form, the CDR3 reads TGTGCCAGCAGTTTTGGTGTCTCCTACGAGCAGTACTTC.